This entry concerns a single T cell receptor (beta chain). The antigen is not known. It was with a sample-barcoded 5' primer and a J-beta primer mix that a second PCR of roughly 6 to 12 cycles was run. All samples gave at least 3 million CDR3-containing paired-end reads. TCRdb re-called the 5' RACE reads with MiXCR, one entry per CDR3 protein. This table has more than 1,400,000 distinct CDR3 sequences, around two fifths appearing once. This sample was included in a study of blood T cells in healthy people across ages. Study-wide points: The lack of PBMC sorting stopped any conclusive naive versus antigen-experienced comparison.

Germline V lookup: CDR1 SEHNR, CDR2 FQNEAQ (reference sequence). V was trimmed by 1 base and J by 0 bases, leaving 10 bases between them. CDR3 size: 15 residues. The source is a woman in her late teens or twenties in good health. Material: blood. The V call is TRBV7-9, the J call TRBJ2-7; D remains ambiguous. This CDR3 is CASSLDQTSSYEQYF. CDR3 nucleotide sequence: TGTGCCAGCAGCTTAGACCAGACCAGCTCCTACGAGCAGTACTTC.